This T cell receptor beta chain appears in the sequencing data of a study of a mutant IDH1 vaccine in newly diagnosed glioma. About this clone itself: Its antigen remains unidentified.

Time point: week 11, during vaccination. With topical imiquimod, each dose of the vaccine consisted of 300 ug of mutant IDH1 20-mer peptide. TCRdb keeps only in-frame clones here, not all; method: immunoSEQ multiplex PCR. The table lists some 21,000 clones, 89% of them singletons, with around 5.4% in the top ten. The sequences come from PBMCs, collected from a glioma patient whose treatment included an IDH1 peptide vaccine. This clonotype was sampled from a woman between 40 and 55 years old with glioma.

CDR3 bases: TGTGCCAGCACCCCGGGGGACACCCCGGGCTACAATGAGCAGTTCTTC. It specifies CASTPGDTPGYNEQFF. The chain recombines TRBV2 with TRBJ2-1; D may correspond to TRBD1 or TRBD2 (6 bases each). The CDR3 consists of 16 residues. V lost 7 bases, J lost 3 bases, and 19 bases lay in between. Germline V gives CDR1 SNHLY, CDR2 FYNNEI. The variable domain in full, completed from reference TRBV2 and TRBJ2-1, reads EPEVTQTPSHQVTQMGQEVILRCVPISNHLYFYWYRQILGQKVEFLVSFYNNEISEKSEIFDDQFSVERPDGSNFTLKIRSTKLEDSAMYFCASTPGDTPGYNEQFFGPGTRLTVL.